These T cell receptor beta chains were read from a single sample in a study of identical twins. TCRdb independently ran MiXCR on the 5' RACE reads; one entry per CDR3 protein. This table has under 300,000 distinct CDR3 sequences, roughly 13% appearing once. Sequenced input: memory (CD45RO+) T cells sorted from blood. The receptors were sampled from a woman aged 18 to 35 in good health. The CDR3 runs from the conserved cysteine through the conserved F or W. The order of the fields is clone size, CDR3 length, J gene, V gene, CDR3 protein. The size entry is marked missing in some rows and otherwise reads once, few, many or a size class.

size: many
length: 13
J: TRBJ2-2
V: TRBV29-1
CDR3: CSSRDGNTGELFF

size: -
length: 15
J: TRBJ1-3
V: TRBV15
CDR3: CATSREEGSGNTIYF

size: -
length: 16
J: TRBJ2-1
V: TRBV5-1
CDR3: CASSFVDRSYYNEQFF

size: few
length: 16
J: TRBJ2-4
V: TRBV25-1
CDR3: CASSESVGLEENIQYF

size: few
length: 12
J: TRBJ1-2
V: TRBV28
CDR3: CASRKGGYGYTF

size: few
length: 13
J: TRBJ2-1
V: TRBV6-6
CDR3: CASSYGTIGEQFF

size: few
length: 15
J: TRBJ1-3
V: TRBV5-1
CDR3: CASSLIGASGNTIYF

size: many
length: 14
J: TRBJ2-7
V: TRBV6-1
CDR3: CASSGQGIYYEQYF

size: -
length: 13
J: TRBJ2-1
V: TRBV20-1
CDR3: CSASEAAYNEQFF

size: -
length: 10
J: TRBJ1-5
V: TRBV7-8
CDR3: CASSLGGPPF

size: few
length: 16
J: TRBJ2-2
V: TRBV27
CDR3: CASSTSGGRNTGELFF

size: -
length: 11
J: TRBJ1-2
V: TRBV3-1
CDR3: CASSQGNSYTF

size: -
length: 15
J: TRBJ1-1
V: TRBV12-3/TRBV12-4
CDR3: CASSSPPKGDTEAFF

size: many
length: 13
J: TRBJ1-5
V: TRBV6-6
CDR3: CASSYSEDQPQHF

size: many
length: 15
J: TRBJ1-1
V: TRBV12-3/TRBV12-4
CDR3: CASSATTGARTEAFF

size: -
length: 15
J: TRBJ2-1
V: TRBV5-1
CDR3: CASSLADTPYNEQFF

size: few
length: 11
J: TRBJ2-3
V: TRBV20-1
CDR3: CSARAGDTQYF

size: few
length: 18
J: TRBJ2-1
V: TRBV18
CDR3: CASSPPWDGLINYYEQFF

size: -
length: 15
J: TRBJ2-7
V: TRBV6-1
CDR3: CASSYSGTGTYEQYF

size: -
length: 15
J: TRBJ2-2
V: TRBV7-2
CDR3: CASSQMGQGAGELFF

size: many
length: 13
J: TRBJ1-2
V: TRBV10-2
CDR3: CASSRDRGYGYTF

size: many
length: 16
J: TRBJ1-3
V: TRBV10-3
CDR3: CAISGAGTSSGNTIYF

size: -
length: 16
J: TRBJ1-4
V: TRBV5-6
CDR3: CASSDATGGGSEKLFF

size: once
length: 15
J: TRBJ2-5
V: TRBV18
CDR3: CASSPRLAGEETQYF

size: -
length: 12
J: TRBJ2-2
V: TRBV11-3
CDR3: CASSPYTRELFF

size: few
length: 14
J: TRBJ2-7
V: TRBV12-3/TRBV12-4
CDR3: CASTDRLESYEQYF

size: many
length: 12
J: TRBJ2-7
V: TRBV10-3
CDR3: CAISGTTSEQYF

size: many
length: 19
J: TRBJ2-1
V: TRBV6-5
CDR3: CASSYSKGISGRAINEQFF

size: few
length: 17
J: TRBJ1-2
V: TRBV18
CDR3: CASSPGQGVRANYGYTF

size: -
length: 17
J: TRBJ2-4
V: TRBV7-2
CDR3: CASSLVVAPLAKNIQYF

size: -
length: 14
J: TRBJ2-7
V: TRBV20-1
CDR3: CSARVGAGKVEQYF

size: few
length: 14
J: TRBJ2-1
V: TRBV5-1
CDR3: CASSPSGSNNEQFF

size: few
length: 13
J: TRBJ2-7
V: TRBV6-1
CDR3: CASSRKRHDEQYF

size: few
length: 16
J: TRBJ1-2
V: TRBV18
CDR3: CASSPTPGVGPYGYTF

size: few
length: 14
J: TRBJ2-4
V: TRBV20-1
CDR3: CSARDPAGRNIQYF

size: many
length: 14
J: TRBJ1-1
V: TRBV3-1
CDR3: CASSRRTVNTEAFF

size: -
length: 14
J: TRBJ2-1
V: TRBV7-8
CDR3: CAIRRENGGGEQFF

size: many
length: 14
J: TRBJ2-5
V: TRBV12-3/TRBV12-4
CDR3: CASSTQGAEETQYF

size: -
length: 15
J: TRBJ2-3
V: TRBV9
CDR3: CASSVEGYGTDTQYF

size: many
length: 17
J: TRBJ2-7
V: TRBV4-3
CDR3: CASSQERTSGTPYEQYF

size: -
length: 11
J: TRBJ2-7
V: TRBV11-2
CDR3: CASSRANEQYF

size: few
length: 14
J: TRBJ2-4
V: TRBV5-6
CDR3: CASRLGVAKNIQYF

size: -
length: 13
J: TRBJ2-3
V: TRBV9
CDR3: CASSASPGHPQYF

size: many
length: 15
J: TRBJ1-1
V: TRBV5-1
CDR3: CASSLGRGRDTEAFF

size: -
length: 14
J: TRBJ1-2
V: TRBV25-1
CDR3: CASSETRRVSGYTF

size: -
length: 13
J: TRBJ1-2
V: TRBV29-1
CDR3: CSVRAQGDYGYTF

size: -
length: 17
J: TRBJ2-2
V: TRBV5-1
CDR3: CASSSPGRDLASGELFF

size: few
length: 21
J: TRBJ2-1
V: TRBV27
CDR3: CASSPEGLAGGFPPIYNEQFF

size: few
length: 14
J: TRBJ2-1
V: TRBV27
CDR3: CASSLSQGRNEQFF

size: -
length: 15
J: TRBJ2-7
V: TRBV10-3
CDR3: CAISEGGQGRLEHYF

size: -
length: 15
J: TRBJ1-1
V: TRBV5-5
CDR3: CASSGTGALPTEAFF

size: few
length: 18
J: TRBJ2-1
V: TRBV21-1
CDR3: CASNPIVAGSSGRFEQFF

size: many
length: 12
J: TRBJ1-6
V: TRBV12-3/TRBV12-4
CDR3: CASSFPVSPLHF